This record covers a single T cell receptor (beta chain). The data were produced by immunoSEQ multiplex PCR, yet TCRdb's version contains in-frame clones alone and is incomplete. The data show roughly 70,000 clones, with approximately 90% seen just once and about 4% held by the top ten. The sample comes from a study of blood T cell repertoires in COVID-19. Overall study context: Sites across the United States, Italy and Spain contributed samples from acute and convalescent COVID-19.

The CDR3 spans 17 residues. The junction had 12 bases not matched to a gene; V was cut back by 3 bases and J by 6 bases. Germline V gene lookup returns CDR1 ENHRY and CDR2 SYGVKD. This TCR derives from a man between 65 and 79 years old with active COVID-19. The sequenced sample was peripheral blood. The V call is TRBV10-3, the J call TRBJ2-3, with TRBD2 identical over 10 bases. The CDR3: CAISDVGVAGGWDTQYF. In nucleotides, the CDR3 is TGTGCCATCAGTGATGTCGGGGTAGCGGGAGGTTGGGATACGCAGTATTTT.